A selection of T cell receptor beta chains follows, all from one sample in a study of blood T cells in healthy people across ages. Each CDR3 protein is one row after TCRdb ran MiXCR on the 5' RACE reads. This table has 650,000 to 800,000 distinct CDR3 sequences, 40% to 50% appearing once. The material sequenced was blood. These TCRs come from a man aged 55 to 70 in good health. Both conserved end residues are trimmed from each CDR3.

V: TRBV27; CDR3: ASSILSGGAYEQY
V: TRBV20-1; CDR3: SAIDLSLPYEQY
V: TRBV9; CDR3: ASSASVPDTQY
V: TRBV6-2/TRBV6-3; CDR3: ASRRRRGNEKLF
V: TRBV11-3; CDR3: ASRAAGGASYNEQY
V: TRBV28; CDR3: ASSFARVGTEAF
V: TRBV12-3/TRBV12-4; CDR3: ASSSGQSHLLPYEQY
V: TRBV6-1; CDR3: ASRTKNTEAF
V: TRBV12-3/TRBV12-4; CDR3: ASGSYNEQY
V: TRBV5-1; CDR3: ASSLETGSFYGYT
V: TRBV2; CDR3: ASAGLAETQY
V: TRBV18; CDR3: ASSPSPGLAGGHQNIQY
V: TRBV3-1; CDR3: ASSRIGGSLNEQY
V: TRBV5-1; CDR3: ASSQGQGLRTQY
V: TRBV7-2; CDR3: ASSFRHVREPLH
V: TRBV20-1; CDR3: SARDPTVDNYGYT
V: TRBV7-2; CDR3: ASSLQGWGTDTQY
V: TRBV6-6; CDR3: ASSQRGAEYNEQF
V: TRBV11-2; CDR3: ASSKDRGRETQY
V: TRBV20-1; CDR3: SAAVRSADEQY
V: TRBV4-2; CDR3: ASSQEQWTGEAQY
V: TRBV28; CDR3: ASRAGTYQETQY
V: TRBV27; CDR3: ASSFPGGHGYT
V: TRBV7-2; CDR3: ASSSPSGGPSEQY
V: TRBV27; CDR3: ASSQGGLASYNEQF
V: TRBV10-2; CDR3: ASSGQPEWSNYGYT
V: TRBV6-2/TRBV6-3; CDR3: ASSRYAGTGGEQY
V: TRBV10-3; CDR3: ATDDGLDEQY
V: TRBV7-2; CDR3: ASTRGVFCGYT
V: TRBV5-1; CDR3: ASSLGSFQETQY
V: TRBV7-2; CDR3: ASSLDSNRGRGYT
V: TRBV29-1; CDR3: SAPLGSGGYT
V: TRBV6-5; CDR3: ASSPRDRGRINIQY
V: TRBV6-1; CDR3: ASSTGTGPSGANVLT
V: TRBV7-3; CDR3: ASSLTSSGDGYT
V: TRBV4-3; CDR3: ASSQDVGAPYNEQF